Listed below are T cell receptor beta chains from one sample, sequenced in a study of Ad26.COV2.S vaccination and SARS-CoV-2 variants. Using immunoSEQ multiplex PCR, the repertoire was profiled, and TCRdb retains in-frame clones only, with some absent. The repertoire consists of about half a million clones, with approximately 90% occurring once and the leading ten covering 1.7%. The sequenced sample was peripheral blood, obtained in a trial of Ad26.COV2.S vaccine versus placebo. Receptors originate from a person between 18 and 65 years old who received the Ad26.COV2.S COVID-19 vaccine or a placebo. Both conserved end residues are part of each CDR3. Each record gives: V gene, J gene, D gene, clone size, CDR3 DNA, CDR3 protein. D genes are given only for firm matches. The size of a clone is reported for some rows only, either as once, few or many, or as a class for expanded clones.

v_gene: TRBV27
j_gene: TRBJ1-4
d_gene: NA
abundance: NA
CDR3nt: TGTGCCAGCAAAGGGAGAGGAAGGGTTTATGAAAAACTGTTTTTT
CDR3aa: CASKGRGRVYEKLFF

v_gene: TRBV20-1
j_gene: TRBJ1-1
d_gene: NA
abundance: NA
CDR3nt: TGCAGTGCTAGTAAGACCATGAACACTGAAGCTTTCTTT
CDR3aa: CSASKTMNTEAFF

v_gene: TRBV6-5
j_gene: TRBJ2-7
d_gene: TRBD2
abundance: NA
CDR3nt: TGTGCCAGCCAGCTAGCGGGAGTCGAGCAGTACTTC
CDR3aa: CASQLAGVEQYF

v_gene: TRBV5-1
j_gene: TRBJ2-7
d_gene: TRBD1
abundance: NA
CDR3nt: TGCGCCAGCAGCTCAACCGGGACAGGGGTACACGAGCAGTACTTC
CDR3aa: CASSSTGTGVHEQYF

v_gene: TRBV6-2/TRBV6-3
j_gene: TRBJ2-3
d_gene: TRBD2
abundance: few
CDR3nt: TGTGCCAGCAGTTCCGCCGGGACTAGCCGCACAGATACGCAGTATTTT
CDR3aa: CASSSAGTSRTDTQYF

v_gene: TRBV6-5
j_gene: TRBJ2-1
d_gene: NA
abundance: NA
CDR3nt: TGTGCCAGCACCTCACCCCTAGGTGATGAGCAGTTCTTC
CDR3aa: CASTSPLGDEQFF

v_gene: TRBV25-1
j_gene: TRBJ2-7
d_gene: TRBD2
abundance: once
CDR3nt: TGTGCCAGCAGCGGATCGGGGGGGCTCAACGAGCAGTACTTC
CDR3aa: CASSGSGGLNEQYF

v_gene: TRBV7-9
j_gene: TRBJ2-3
d_gene: TRBD2
abundance: NA
CDR3nt: TGTGCCAGCAGGGAGCGGGGGGGAACCGATACGCAGTATTTT
CDR3aa: CASRERGGTDTQYF

v_gene: TRBV6-2/TRBV6-3
j_gene: TRBJ1-3
d_gene: NA
abundance: NA
CDR3nt: TGTGCCAGCAGCCGGGACCTCTCTGGAAACACCATATATTTT
CDR3aa: CASSRDLSGNTIYF

v_gene: TRBV27
j_gene: TRBJ1-6
d_gene: NA
abundance: NA
CDR3nt: TGTGCCAGCAGTTTCGAGGGTAGGAGTTGGTCACCCCTCCACTTT
CDR3aa: CASSFEGRSWSPLHF

v_gene: TRBV6-2/TRBV6-3
j_gene: TRBJ2-3
d_gene: NA
abundance: NA
CDR3nt: TGTGCCAGCAGCCTGGTCATTTCCACAGATACGCAGTATTTT
CDR3aa: CASSLVISTDTQYF